The next 23 T cell receptor beta chains were all read from a single sample in a study of T-cell memory formation after mild COVID-19. One entry per CDR3 protein results from TCRdb running MiXCR on the 5' RACE reads. The repertoire includes under 350,000 distinct CDR3 sequences, around 15% of them detected once, and 22% sits in the top ten. Material for sequencing was PBMCs or a T cell subset sorted from them (not recorded which). The source is a man aged 18 to 29 who had mild COVID-19 (a few samples of this study predate the infection). Cell type and time point are not known.

J is TRBJ1-2 and V is TRBV12-3 or TRBV12-4, with D unresolved. The CDR3 contains 13 residues. The V end lost 3 bases, the J end lost 8 bases, and 13 bases lay between the germline ends. CDR3 DNA sequence: TGTGCCAGCAGTTTGTCGAATGGCCTCGGCTACACCTTC. Translating it yields CASSLSNGLGYTF.

The chain uses TRBV24-1 and TRBJ1-2; D gene ambiguous. V was pared by 3 bases and J by 5 bases, with 27 bases between. This CDR3 comprises 19 residues. The germline CDR1 and CDR2 sequences are KGHDR and SFDVKD. Here the CDR3 reads CATSDAPGATNQPLYGYTF. The CDR3 bases are TGTGCCACCAGTGATGCTCCGGGAGCAACCAACCAACCCCTATATGGCTACACCTTC.

The table lists this clonotype with a few counts. The chain couples TRBV25-1 to TRBJ2-7, with D maybe TRBD2 (5 bases). There are 14 residues in the CDR3. The V gene's germline CDR1 is MGHDK and CDR2 SYGVNS. V dropped 10 bases and J dropped 3 bases, with 19 bases sitting between them. In nucleotides, the CDR3 is TGTGCCACCCCACGACGGAGGCCATTCTACGAGCAGTACGTC. Its protein is CATPRRRPFYEQYV.

The chain links TRBV11-3 to TRBJ2-1, with 8 bases fitting TRBD2. V shed 3 bases, J shed 5 bases, and the junction held 6 bases outside the gene matches. The CDR3 loop spans 15 amino acids. Germline assignment: CDR1 SGHNT and CDR2 YENEEA. This CDR3 reads CASSLAGGLHNEQFF. The CDR3 DNA reads TGTGCCAGCAGCTTGGCGGGGGGCCTCCACAATGAGCAGTTCTTC.

This clonotype was recorded a few times. The V and J genes are TRBV10-3 and TRBJ2-3; 10 bases map to TRBD2. The ends lost 8 bases at V and 5 bases at J; junction bases unmatched: 7. The germline V gene has CDR1 ENHRY and CDR2 SYGVKD. The CDR3 covers 14 residues. CDR3 amino acids: CAIGGTSVLDTQYF. The CDR3 DNA sequence: TGTGCCATCGGGGGGACTAGCGTTTTAGATACGCAGTATTTT.

The chain joins TRBV4-1 to TRBJ1-2; 7 positions agree with TRBD1. V shed 4 bases and J 0 bases; nucleotides not matched to a gene: 5. The length of the CDR3 is 15 residues. The germline V gene encodes CDR1 MGHRA and CDR2 YSYEKL. This chain's CDR3 is CASSLTGAPNYGYTF. The CDR3 DNA follows: TGCGCCAGCAGCCTCACAGGGGCCCCTAACTATGGCTACACCTTC.

J is TRBJ2-3 and V is TRBV7-2; maybe TRBD2 (5 bases). The CDR3 runs 14 residues. CDR1 is SGHTA and CDR2 is FQGNSA in the germline V gene. Trimming cost V 5 bases and J 4 bases, with 13 bases left between them. CDR3 residues: CASSPLRGPDTQYF. For the CDR3, the DNA is TGTGCCAGCAGCCCCCTCCGGGGTCCAGATACGCAGTATTTT.

This chain joins TRBV28 and TRBJ1-5; the D gene is possibly TRBD1 (5 bases). The CDR3 is 12 amino acids. Germline assignment: CDR1 MDHEN and CDR2 SYDVKM. V shed 4 bases and J shed 9 bases, with 10 bases lying between them. The CDR3 spells CASSSPGLPQHF. The CDR3 bases are TGTGCCAGCAGTTCCCCGGGGCTGCCCCAGCATTTT. Looking up the rest from reference TRBV28 and TRBJ1-5 gives the full variable domain: DVKVTQSSRYLVKRTGEKVFLECVQDMDHENMFWYRQDPGLGLRLIYFSYDVKMKEKGDIPEGYSVSREKKERFSLILESASTNQTSMYLCASSSPGLPQHFGDGTRLSIL.

This clonotype has a handful of counts. V gene TRBV4-3 combines with J gene TRBJ2-1; possible D gene TRBD2, 6 bases. Trimming removed 0 bases at V and 8 bases at J, with 8 bases between. Germline V CDR1 and CDR2: LGHNA, YSLEER. CDR3 length: 13 amino acids. The CDR3 sequence is CASSQDRRDEQFF. The CDR3 bases are TGCGCCAGCAGCCAAGATCGGAGGGATGAGCAGTTCTTC.

This clonotype was recorded once. The rearrangement uses TRBV5-1 and TRBJ2-7, with unresolved D. The V and J ends lost 2 bases and 4 bases respectively, with 10 bases between them. The CDR3 extends over 13 amino acids. Germline lookup yields CDR1 SGHRS and CDR2 YFSETQ. CDR3 nucleotides: TGCGCCAGCAGCTTTGGAGATATTTACGAGCAGTACTTC. It translates to CASSFGDIYEQYF.

This clonotype showed up just a few times. The chain has TRBV28 and TRBJ2-5; D is uncertain. The CDR3 is made up of 11 amino acids. Germline V gives CDR1 MDHEN, CDR2 SYDVKM. V lost 5 bases and J 9 bases, leaving 10 bases between the germline ends. The CDR3 region has the DNA TGTGCCAGCAGTGCCCTTCAGTCCCAGTACTTC. Translated, it gives CASSALQSQYF.

The J gene is TRBJ2-7, the V gene TRBV29-1, with 12 bases that match TRBD1. The CDR3 loop spans 17 amino acids. CDR1 is SQVTM, CDR2 ANQGSEA, per germline. V trimming: 6 bases; J trimming: 0 bases; junction bases outside the gene matches: 12. The CDR3 sequence is CSVAGTGGSYSSYEQYF. CDR3 DNA: TGCAGCGTAGCCGGGACAGGGGGCTCCTACAGCTCCTACGAGCAGTACTTC.

This clonotype was found a few times. V and J are TRBV5-4 and TRBJ2-2, with 8 bases identical to TRBD2. This CDR3 is built from 17 residues. J lost 4 bases, V lost 4 bases, and 12 bases had no gene match. Germline assignment: CDR1 SGHNT and CDR2 YYREEE (reference sequence). The CDR3: CASSPPTSGGGTGELFF. CDR3 coding DNA: TGTGCCAGCAGCCCGCCAACGAGCGGGGGAGGCACCGGGGAGCTGTTTTTT.

This clonotype came up a few times. The chain has TRBV5-1 and TRBJ2-1; 7 bases match TRBD1. CDR1 SGHRS and CDR2 YFSETQ come from the germline V gene. This CDR3 is built from 15 residues. J was trimmed by 2 bases and V by 2 bases; bases with no gene match: 4. Here the CDR3 reads CASSFRQGAYNEQFF. CDR3 in DNA: TGCGCCAGCAGCTTCCGGCAGGGGGCCTACAATGAGCAGTTCTTC.

This clonotype was detected only a few times. Mismatch with germline at one junction end may stem from a read error. This rearrangement joins TRBV7-2 to TRBJ2-4; unclear D gene. CDR1 SGHTA and CDR2 FQGNSA come from the germline V gene. The CDR3 runs to 12 residues. CDR3 nucleotide sequence: TGTGCCAGCAGCCCCTCTGGAGACATTCAGTCCTTC. Translating it yields CASSPSGDIQSF.

In its sample, this clonotype was seen a few times. In DNA form, the CDR3 reads TGTGCCTGGAGTGTAGGGTCTAGCAATGAGCAGTTCTTC. This sequence encodes CAWSVGSSNEQFF. This chain connects TRBV30 to TRBJ2-1; D is undetermined. CDR1 is GTSNPN and CDR2 is SVGIG in the germline V gene (reference sequence). The V and J ends lost 0 bases and 6 bases respectively, with 9 bases between them. This CDR3 is built from 13 residues.

The V and J genes are TRBV4-2 and TRBJ2-1; D possibly matches TRBD1 or TRBD2 (6 bases each). Germline values: CDR1 LGHNA, CDR2 YNFKEQ. The CDR3 runs to 17 residues. The V and J ends lost 0 bases and 13 bases respectively, with 25 bases between them. The CDR3 DNA is TGTGCCAGCAGCCAAGATTGGTCGACGACTAGGAAGGGGGGACAGTTCTTC. Residues: CASSQDWSTTRKGGQFF.

The chain uses TRBV12-3 or TRBV12-4 and TRBJ2-2, with D perhaps TRBD2 (6 bases). CDR3 length: 15 residues. The germline V and J ends were trimmed by 6 bases and 4 bases, with 15 bases remaining between them. The CDR3 spells CASSPRGVTTGELFF. The CDR3 bases are TGTGCCAGCAGCCCTCGCGGGGTTACCACCGGGGAGCTGTTTTTT.

This CDR3 is CASSYSAGGADTQYF. In DNA, the CDR3 is TGTGCCAGCAGTTACTCTGCCGGGGGCGCAGATACGCAGTATTTT. The genes are TRBV6-6 and TRBJ2-3; D assignment may be TRBD1 or TRBD2 (6 bases each). Germline V lookup: CDR1 MNHNY, CDR2 SVGAGI (reference sequence). The CDR3 spans 15 residues. V was shortened by 0 bases and J by 4 bases, with 11 bases between the two germline ends.

The chain is built from TRBV6-6 and TRBJ1-3; D remains unclear. V lost 0 bases and J 0 bases, leaving 18 bases between the germline ends. The CDR3 contains 19 residues. Germline CDR1 and CDR2: MNHNY and SVGAGI (reference sequence). CDR3 sequence (DNA): TGTGCCAGCAGTTACTCGTTTCACCGACCCTCGGACTCTGGAAACACCATATATTTT. Translated: CASSYSFHRPSDSGNTIYF.

V is TRBV15 and J is TRBJ1-3; no clear D gene. Germline V gives CDR1 LNHNV, CDR2 YYDKDF (reference sequence). The CDR3 is 13 amino acids. Deletions cut 0 bases from V and 4 bases from J, with 4 bases between. The CDR3 region has the DNA TGTGCCACCAGCAGAGATCCCGGAAACACCATATATTTT. It yields the protein CATSRDPGNTIYF. The whole variable domain, filled in from reference TRBV15 and TRBJ1-3, reads DAMVIQNPRYQVTQFGKPVTLSCSQTLNHNVMYWYQQKSSQAPKLLFHYYDKDFNNEADTPDNFQSRRPNTSFCFLDIRSPGLGDTAMYLCATSRDPGNTIYFGEGSWLTVV.

This clonotype has a handful of counts. V gene TRBV19 combines with J gene TRBJ1-1; D is perhaps TRBD1 (5 bases). Germline V lookup: CDR1 LNHDA, CDR2 SQIVND (reference sequence). With 3 bases removed from V and 4 bases from J, the gap between germline ends came to 15 bases. The CDR3 covers 15 residues. The CDR3 bases are TGTGCCAGTAGTATTCCCGGACGGGGCTTCACTGAAGCTTTCTTT. Its translation: CASSIPGRGFTEAFF. The full variable domain, completed using reference TRBV19 and TRBJ1-1, is DGGITQSPKYLFRKEGQNVTLSCEQNLNHDAMYWYRQDPGQGLRLIYYSQIVNDFQKGDIAEGYSVSREKKESFPLTVTSAQKNPTAFYLCASSIPGRGFTEAFFGQGTRLTVV.

The V gene is TRBV20-1, the J gene TRBJ1-5; tentative D call: TRBD1 (6 bases). Germline-derived CDR1 and CDR2 are DFQATT and SNEGSKA (reference sequence). The CDR3 runs 13 residues. V gave up 5 bases and J gave up 3 bases, with 11 bases separating them. The CDR3 DNA reads as TGCAGTGCTGGCGGGGGCAACAATCAGCCCCAGCATTTT. Translation: CSAGGGNNQPQHF.